This T cell receptor beta chain was sequenced in a study of blood T cell repertoires in COVID-19. The CDR3 spans 13 residues. CDR1 KGHSH and CDR2 LQKENI come from the germline V gene. Trimming took off 4 bases at V and 8 bases at J, with 14 bases between the two ends. The assay was immunoSEQ multiplex PCR, and TCRdb's table has in-frame clones only and misses some. The table has a few hundred thousand clones, approximately 84% seen once. V usage is TRBV18 and J usage is TRBJ1-2, with TRBD1 as a possible D gene (5 bases). The sequence derives from a man aged 25-45 years who had recovered from COVID-19. The sequenced material came from PBMCs or T cells enriched from blood (not recorded which). CDR3 sequence (DNA): TGTGCCAGCTCACAAATCAGGGCGCAGGGCTACACCTTC. It encodes CASSQIRAQGYTF.